The 2 T cell receptor beta chains below were found in one sample sequenced in a study of T cell clones after liver transplantation. Here immunoSEQ multiplex PCR was the method, and the copy in TCRdb shows in-frame clones only, minus some. Of tens of thousands of clones listed, about 92% were seen once; the top ten hold 0.8% to 1%. The sequencing used CD4+ T cells from blood, collected approximately 25 months after liver transplant. The receptors were gathered from a human patient who received a liver transplant. Some T cells may have come from the graft donor.

V usage is TRBV5-1 and J usage is TRBJ2-3; D is undetermined. The CDR3 is made up of 15 amino acids. V lost 4 bases and J lost 3, with 15 bases in between. The V gene's germline CDR1 is SGHRS and CDR2 YFSETQ. The CDR3 DNA reads TGCGCCAGCAGCCAAGGGTCCAGCCTTACAGATACGCAGTATTTT. Translated: CASSQGSSLTDTQYF.

The gene calls are TRBV6-5 and TRBJ1-5; 10 nucleotides agree with TRBD1. The CDR3 is 15 residues long. The trim removed 2 bases at V and 9 bases at J, leaving 7 bases unmatched. Germline CDR1 is MNHEY and CDR2 is SVGAGI. The CDR3 bases are TGTGCCAGCAGTTACGGGGGGACAGGGGAGGCGCCCCAGCATTTT. This sequence encodes CASSYGGTGEAPQHF.